This T cell receptor (beta chain) was identified in a study of blood T cell repertoires in COVID-19. Study context: Acute and convalescent COVID-19 samples came from the United States, Italy and Spain. The analysed material was cDNA or gDNA that came from T cells, B-cell-depleted T cells, or PBMCs.

In the source study's methods: Amplification of reference gene primers provided the estimated nucleated cell counts. Method: immunoSEQ multiplex PCR; TCRdb's copy keeps in-frame clones and lacks some. V, J and clone size derive from that table, while D and trimming were established from the DNA sequence. In the table there are around 300,000 clones, 75% to 90% of which are singletons. Germline values: CDR1 LNHNV, CDR2 YYDKDF (reference sequence). The CDR3 has 13 amino acids. The trim removed 8 bases at V and 7 bases at J, leaving 9 bases unmatched. Participants spanned ages about 18 to 100 years and resided in about two dozen US areas.

What was sequenced was PBMCs or T cells enriched from blood (not recorded which). The sequence derives from a young man who had recovered from COVID-19. The chain has TRBV15 and TRBJ1-2; 8 nucleotides align to TRBD1. The CDR3 sequence: CATGGQGSSGYTF. CDR3 bases: TGTGCCACCGGCGGACAGGGTAGTAGTGGCTACACCTTC.